This TCR beta chain appears in the sequencing data of a study of blood T cell repertoires in COVID-19. For the study at large: The United States, Italy and Spain supplied acute and convalescent COVID-19 samples. The cDNA or gDNA used as material had been derived from T cells, B-cell-depleted T cells, or PBMCs.

The V segment lost 3 bases and the J segment 4 bases; nucleotides outside the gene matches: 8. The CDR3 runs 16 residues. The germline V gene has CDR1 LNHDA and CDR2 SQIVND (reference sequence). Original processing notes: Quantification of nucleated cells was approximated via reference gene primer amplification. Sequenced by immunoSEQ multiplex PCR; TCRdb stores in-frame clones only, minus some. From that table come the V and J calls and clone size; the DNA was used to work out D and trimming. The top ten hold around 2.2% of the sample, which has around 220,000 clones, around nine tenths seen once. The V and J genes are TRBV19 and TRBJ2-3, with 9 bases lining up with TRBD1. The source is a woman in her thirties or forties who had recovered from COVID-19. The material sequenced was peripheral blood. CDR3 in amino acids: CASSIPPGQGPDTQYF. The CDR3 coding sequence is TGTGCCAGTAGTATCCCGCCGGGACAGGGTCCAGATACGCAGTATTTT.